These T cell receptor beta chains were read from a single sample in a study of beta chain features in type 1 diabetes. Assay used: immunoSEQ multiplex PCR; TCRdb lists only in-frame clones, some missing. Of 600,000 to 700,000 clones detected, around 11% appear once; the ten largest clones hold approximately 0.11%. Sequenced sample: naive CD4+ T cells from blood. The receptors stem from a man aged 30 to 45 with type 1 diabetes. The conserved cysteine and the conserved F or W are not part of the CDR3 here. Clone size is given for some rows only: seen once, a few or many times, or a class if the clone is expanded.

abundance: NA
v_gene: TRBV7-9
CDR3aa: AGIRPGAPYGYT

abundance: NA
v_gene: TRBV5-6
CDR3aa: ASSWGGTEAF

abundance: NA
v_gene: TRBV7-6
CDR3aa: ASSLVARGAYEQY

abundance: few
v_gene: TRBV4-3
CDR3aa: ASSQALGEGEKLF

abundance: NA
v_gene: TRBV7-2
CDR3aa: ASSSRRQSLYGYT

abundance: few
v_gene: TRBV6-5
CDR3aa: ASTGASTDTQY

abundance: NA
v_gene: TRBV15
CDR3aa: ATSTRTEGART

abundance: few
v_gene: TRBV11-3
CDR3aa: ASSTSGTTNTEAF

abundance: NA
v_gene: TRBV2
CDR3aa: ASSRNELAGGELF

abundance: NA
v_gene: TRBV4-1
CDR3aa: ASSRVQDRDSPLH

abundance: NA
v_gene: TRBV30
CDR3aa: AWKFSGGAETQY

abundance: few
v_gene: TRBV27
CDR3aa: ATTPAGGTDTQY

abundance: NA
v_gene: TRBV25-1
CDR3aa: ASSVREYTEAF

abundance: NA
v_gene: TRBV4-2
CDR3aa: ASSQEGRTGRGPQH

abundance: NA
v_gene: TRBV2
CDR3aa: ASTGAGGTEAF

abundance: few
v_gene: TRBV10-3
CDR3aa: AISENESTA

abundance: few
v_gene: TRBV7-2
CDR3aa: ASSLYPVTYEQY

abundance: few
v_gene: TRBV7-3
CDR3aa: ASSRQGAEGYT

abundance: NA
v_gene: TRBV28
CDR3aa: ASSVGGRTQY

abundance: few
v_gene: TRBV4-3
CDR3aa: ASSPNPGEVGEAF

abundance: few
v_gene: TRBV7-3
CDR3aa: ASSPGRNTEAF

abundance: few
v_gene: TRBV6-5
CDR3aa: ASSRQGEQY

abundance: few
v_gene: TRBV14
CDR3aa: ASSQEGRGLGGYT

abundance: NA
v_gene: TRBV5-1
CDR3aa: ASSLSTGGHTDTQY

abundance: NA
v_gene: TRBV7-3
CDR3aa: ASSITGTGANEQF

abundance: NA
v_gene: TRBV4-3
CDR3aa: ASSLGEGYSPLH

abundance: few
v_gene: TRBV7-9
CDR3aa: ASSLGDRPNQPQH

abundance: few
v_gene: TRBV4-3
CDR3aa: ASSLGGAGETQY

abundance: few
v_gene: TRBV15
CDR3aa: ATSKSKGVPETQY

abundance: few
v_gene: TRBV7-2
CDR3aa: ASSLVGGGRNQPQH

abundance: NA
v_gene: TRBV30
CDR3aa: AWTQREKLF

abundance: few
v_gene: TRBV6-5
CDR3aa: ASGDRGTDTQY